This T cell receptor (beta chain) derives from a study of blood T cell repertoires in COVID-19. Overall study: The United States, Italy and Spain were the sources of the acute and convalescent COVID-19 samples. The cDNA or gDNA used as material had been derived from T cells, B-cell-depleted T cells, or PBMCs.

Under the authors' procedure: Researchers report that nucleated cell counts were estimated from reference gene primer amplification. TCRdb's copy holds only in-frame clones and misses some; the assay was immunoSEQ multiplex PCR. The V and J calls and clone size are taken from that table; D and trimming were inferred from the DNA. The data contain more than 150,000 clones, 75% to 90% of them singletons. CDR3 size: 17 residues. V dropped 3 bases and J dropped 10; count of bases not matched to a gene: 13. CDR1 and CDR2 from the germline V gene are KGHSH and LQKENI. The TCR was taken from a woman in her 70s with acute or convalescent COVID-19. Sequencing was performed on peripheral blood. V is TRBV18 and J is TRBJ1-6; 9 bases are a match to TRBD1. CDR3 residues: CASSPWVGTGFPSPLHF. CDR3 nucleotides: TGTGCCAGCTCACCGTGGGTGGGGACAGGGTTCCCCTCACCCCTCCACTTT.